This T cell receptor beta chain emerged from a study of blood T cell repertoires in COVID-19. Study details: Samples of COVID-19 (acute and convalescent) were obtained from the United States, Italy and Spain. The cDNA or gDNA used as material had been derived from T cells, B-cell-depleted T cells, or PBMCs.

CDR3 length: 15 residues. V dropped 6 bases and J dropped 0; count of bases not matched to a gene: 8. Germline CDR1 MNHEY, CDR2 SVGAGI. This clone has a single count. In the authors' methods: Reference gene primer amplification in the assay estimated nucleated cell counts. Assay used: immunoSEQ multiplex PCR; TCRdb lists only in-frame clones, some missing. V, J and clone size reflect that table, while D and trimming were determined from the DNA. The data hold 45,000 to 55,000 clones, with roughly 91% observed a single time. This chain joins TRBV6-5 and TRBJ2-7; 7 bases are shared with TRBD1. The clonotype was recovered from a human donor in a cohort sampled during active COVID-19. Sequencing was done on a sample of peripheral blood. The CDR3 loop is CASRTGIESSYEQYF. DNA of the CDR3: TGTGCCAGCAGGACAGGGATCGAAAGCTCCTACGAGCAGTACTTC.